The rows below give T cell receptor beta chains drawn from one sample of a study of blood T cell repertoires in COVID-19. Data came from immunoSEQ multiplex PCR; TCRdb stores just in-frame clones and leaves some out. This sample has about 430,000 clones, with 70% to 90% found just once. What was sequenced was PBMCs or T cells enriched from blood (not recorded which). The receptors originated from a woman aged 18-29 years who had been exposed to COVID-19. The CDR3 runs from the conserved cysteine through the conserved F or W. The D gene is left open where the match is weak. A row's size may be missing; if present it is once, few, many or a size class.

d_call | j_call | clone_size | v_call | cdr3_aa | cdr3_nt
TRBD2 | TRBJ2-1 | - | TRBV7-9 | CASSPRAAGGSSYNEQFF | TGTGCCAGCAGCCCCCGGGCGGCGGGAGGGAGCTCCTACAATGAGCAGTTCTTC
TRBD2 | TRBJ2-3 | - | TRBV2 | CASSPNLAGGSDTQYF | TGTGCCAGCAGTCCCAATCTAGCGGGGGGTTCAGATACGCAGTATTTT
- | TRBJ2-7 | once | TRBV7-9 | CASSFAGASYEQYF | TGTGCCAGCAGCTTTGCGGGCGCCTCCTACGAGCAGTACTTC
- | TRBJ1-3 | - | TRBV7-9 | CASSLVSTTGNTIYF | TGTGCCAGCAGCTTAGTCTCAACAACTGGAAACACCATATATTTT
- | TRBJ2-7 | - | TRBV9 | CASSVLAQGDEQYF | TGTGCCAGCAGCGTACTAGCGCAGGGCGACGAGCAGTACTTC
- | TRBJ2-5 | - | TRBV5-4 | CASSLDSQETQYF | TGTGCCAGCAGCTTGGACTCCCAAGAGACCCAGTACTTC
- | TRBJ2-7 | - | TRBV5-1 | CASSFSGEQYF | TGCGCCAGCAGCTTCTCCGGCGAGCAGTACTTC
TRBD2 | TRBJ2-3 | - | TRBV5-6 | CASSRTKLAGGSTDTQYF | TGTGCCAGCAGCCGAACTAAACTAGCGGGAGGATCCACAGATACGCAGTATTTT
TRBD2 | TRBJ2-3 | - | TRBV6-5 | CAGHSGGRTDTQYF | TGTGCCGGACATAGCGGGGGTCGCACAGATACGCAGTATTTT
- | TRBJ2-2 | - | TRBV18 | CASSPPAATNTGELFF | TGTGCCAGCTCACCACCCGCTGCTACGAACACCGGGGAGCTGTTTTTT
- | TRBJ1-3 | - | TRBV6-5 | CASSPTGGNTIYF | TGTGCCAGCAGTCCAACAGGAGGAAACACCATATATTTT
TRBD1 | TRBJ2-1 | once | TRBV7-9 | CASSPQGAHEQFF | TGTGCCAGCAGCCCGCAGGGGGCGCATGAGCAGTTCTTC
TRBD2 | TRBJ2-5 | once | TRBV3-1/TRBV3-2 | CASSQELWRGGQETQYF | TGTGCCAGCAGCCAAGAGTTGTGGCGGGGGGGCCAAGAGACCCAGTACTTC
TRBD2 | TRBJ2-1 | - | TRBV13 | CASSFGLAGGPYSYNEQFF | TGTGCCAGCAGCTTCGGCCTAGCGGGAGGCCCGTATTCCTACAATGAGCAGTTCTTC
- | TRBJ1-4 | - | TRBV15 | CATSRWGQRAGDEKLFF | TGTGCCACCAGCAGATGGGGGCAGCGGGCGGGAGATGAAAAACTGTTTTTT
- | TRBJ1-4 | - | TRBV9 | CASSRDSSEKLFF | TGTGCCAGCAGTCGCGACAGCAGTGAAAAACTGTTTTTT
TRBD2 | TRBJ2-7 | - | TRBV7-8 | CASSLALAGGSEQYF | TGTGCCAGCAGCTTAGCTCTTGCGGGAGGCTCCGAGCAGTACTTC
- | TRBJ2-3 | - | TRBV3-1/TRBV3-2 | CASSQVGRGALDTQYF | TGTGCCAGCAGCCAAGTGGGACGGGGGGCCTTGGATACGCAGTATTTT
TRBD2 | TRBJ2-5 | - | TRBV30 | CAWGTSIETQYF | TGTGCCTGGGGGACTAGCATAGAGACCCAGTACTTC
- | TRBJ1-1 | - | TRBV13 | CASSLDITEAFF | TGTGCCAGCAGCTTAGATATAACTGAAGCTTTCTTT
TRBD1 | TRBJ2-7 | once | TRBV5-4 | CASSFQGAYEQYF | TGTGCCAGCAGCTTCCAGGGGGCTTACGAGCAGTACTTC
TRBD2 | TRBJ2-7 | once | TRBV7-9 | CASSPSGRVQYF | TGTGCCAGCAGCCCTAGCGGACGGGTCCAGTACTTC
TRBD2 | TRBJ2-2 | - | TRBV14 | CASSQEMGGLLAGDTGELFF | TGTGCCAGCAGCCAAGAAATGGGGGGGCTCCTAGCGGGAGACACCGGGGAGCTGTTTTTT
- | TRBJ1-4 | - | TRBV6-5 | CASRRVTNEKLFF | TGTGCCAGCAGGAGGGTAACTAATGAAAAACTGTTTTTT
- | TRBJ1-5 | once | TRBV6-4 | CASSRVGDYSNQPQHF | TGTGCCAGCAGTAGAGTAGGGGACTATAGCAATCAGCCCCAGCATTTT
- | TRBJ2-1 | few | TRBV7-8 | CASSLVGRVSVYNEQFF | TGTGCCAGCAGCTTAGTAGGCCGGGTTTCGGTCTACAATGAGCAGTTCTTC
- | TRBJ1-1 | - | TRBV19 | CASSPRGGMAEAFF | TGTGCCAGTAGTCCCCGGGGAGGGATGGCTGAAGCTTTCTTT
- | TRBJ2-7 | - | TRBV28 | CASKVGAGKGRNEQYF | TGTGCCAGCAAGGTAGGGGCAGGGAAAGGTAGGAACGAGCAGTACTTC
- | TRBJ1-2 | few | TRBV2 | CASSEARGRERFLTANYGYTF | TGTGCCAGCAGTGAAGCGCGTGGGAGGGAGCGTTTTTTAACAGCTAACTATGGCTACACCTTC
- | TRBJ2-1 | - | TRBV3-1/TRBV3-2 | CASSPRGGQNNEQFF | TGTGCCAGCAGCCCTCGAGGAGGGCAGAACAATGAGCAGTTCTTC
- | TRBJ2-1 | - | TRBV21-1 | CASSKGARASYNEQFF | TGTGCCAGCAGCAAAGGCGCCAGGGCCTCCTACAATGAGCAGTTCTTC
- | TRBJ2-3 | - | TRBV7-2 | CASSLALGLPTDTQYF | TGTGCCAGCAGCTTAGCCCTAGGACTGCCCACAGATACGCAGTATTTT
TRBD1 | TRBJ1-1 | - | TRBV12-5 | CASGLDRGGAYAFF | TGTGCTAGTGGTTTAGATAGAGGGGGCGCGTATGCTTTCTTT
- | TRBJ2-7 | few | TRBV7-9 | CASSFTGGGRAGEQYF | TGTGCCAGCAGCTTTACTGGGGGCGGCAGGGCTGGCGAGCAGTACTTC
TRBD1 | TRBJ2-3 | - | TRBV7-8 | CASSFGTGVADTQYF | TGTGCCAGCAGCTTTGGGACAGGGGTAGCAGATACGCAGTATTTT
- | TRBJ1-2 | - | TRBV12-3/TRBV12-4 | CATGEDGYTF | TGTGCCACGGGAGAGGATGGCTACACCTTC
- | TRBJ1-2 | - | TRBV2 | CASSENSGYGYTF | TGTGCCAGCAGTGAAAATTCGGGATATGGCTACACCTTC
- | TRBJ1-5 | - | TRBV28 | CASMEGTQPQHF | TGTGCCAGCATGGAGGGAACTCAGCCCCAGCATTTT
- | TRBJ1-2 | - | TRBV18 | CASSPKPELYGYTF | TGTGCCAGCTCACCTAAACCCGAGCTCTATGGCTACACCTTC
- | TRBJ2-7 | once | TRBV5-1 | CASSLYSGPYEQYF | TGCGCCAGCAGCTTGTATTCAGGGCCCTACGAGCAGTACTTC
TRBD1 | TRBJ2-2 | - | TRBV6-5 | CASSYSGQGAGELFF | TGTGCCAGCAGTTACTCCGGACAGGGGGCCGGGGAGCTGTTTTTT
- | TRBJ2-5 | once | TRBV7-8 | CASSFSGETQYF | TGTGCCAGCAGCTTTAGCGGAGAGACCCAGTACTTC
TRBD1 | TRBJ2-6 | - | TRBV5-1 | CASSPRQGNSGANVLTF | TGCGCCAGCAGCCCGAGACAGGGAAACTCTGGGGCCAACGTCCTGACTTTC
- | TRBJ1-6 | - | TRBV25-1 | CASSDEGGTSPLHF | TGTGCCAGCAGTGACGAGGGAGGGACCTCACCCCTCCACTTT